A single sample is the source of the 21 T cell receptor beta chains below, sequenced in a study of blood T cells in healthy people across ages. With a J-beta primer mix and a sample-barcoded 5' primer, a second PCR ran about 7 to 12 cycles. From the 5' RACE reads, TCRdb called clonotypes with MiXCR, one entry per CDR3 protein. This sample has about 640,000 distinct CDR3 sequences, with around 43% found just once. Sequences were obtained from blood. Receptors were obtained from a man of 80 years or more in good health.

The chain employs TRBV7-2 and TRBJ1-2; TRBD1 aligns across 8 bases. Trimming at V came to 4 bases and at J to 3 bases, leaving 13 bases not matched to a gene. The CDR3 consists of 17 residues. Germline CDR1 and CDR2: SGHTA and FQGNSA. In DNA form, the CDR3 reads TGTGCCAGCAGCTCTTACCTTGACAGGGGCCGACACTATGGCTACACCTTC. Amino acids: CASSSYLDRGRHYGYTF.

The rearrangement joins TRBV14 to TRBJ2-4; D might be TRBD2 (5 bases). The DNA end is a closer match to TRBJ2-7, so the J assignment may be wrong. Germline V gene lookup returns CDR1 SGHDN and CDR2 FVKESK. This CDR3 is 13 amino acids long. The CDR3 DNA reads TGTGCCAGCAGCCCGCTTCGGGGCTACGAGCAGTACTTC. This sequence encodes CASSPLRGYEQYF.

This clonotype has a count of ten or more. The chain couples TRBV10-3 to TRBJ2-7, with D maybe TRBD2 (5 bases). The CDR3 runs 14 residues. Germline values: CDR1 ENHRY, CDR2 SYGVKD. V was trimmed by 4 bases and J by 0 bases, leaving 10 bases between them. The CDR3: CAISGTGSSYEQYF. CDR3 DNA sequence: TGTGCCATCAGTGGGACTGGGAGCTCCTACGAGCAGTACTTC.

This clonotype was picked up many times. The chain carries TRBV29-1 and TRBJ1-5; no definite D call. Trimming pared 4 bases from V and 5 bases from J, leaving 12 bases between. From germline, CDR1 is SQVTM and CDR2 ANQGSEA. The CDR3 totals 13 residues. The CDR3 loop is CSVVDDIYQPQHF. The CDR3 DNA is TGCAGCGTTGTTGATGACATCTATCAGCCCCAGCATTTT.

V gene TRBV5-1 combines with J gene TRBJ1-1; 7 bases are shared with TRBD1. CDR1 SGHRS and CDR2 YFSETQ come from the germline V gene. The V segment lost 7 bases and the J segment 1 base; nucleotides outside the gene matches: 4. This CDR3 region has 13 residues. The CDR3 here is CASFGTENTEAFF. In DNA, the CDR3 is TGCGCCAGCTTTGGGACAGAGAACACTGAAGCTTTCTTT.

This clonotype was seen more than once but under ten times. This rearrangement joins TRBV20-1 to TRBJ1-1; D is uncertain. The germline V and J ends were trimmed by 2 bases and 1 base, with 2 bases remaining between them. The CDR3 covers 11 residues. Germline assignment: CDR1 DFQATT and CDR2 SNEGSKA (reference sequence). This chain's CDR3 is CSARPNTEAFF. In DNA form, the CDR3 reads TGCAGTGCTAGACCGAACACTGAAGCTTTCTTT.

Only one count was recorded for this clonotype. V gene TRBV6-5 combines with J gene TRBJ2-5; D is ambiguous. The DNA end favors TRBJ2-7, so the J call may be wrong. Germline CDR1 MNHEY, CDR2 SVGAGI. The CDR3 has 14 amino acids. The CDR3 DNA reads TGTGCCAGCAGTCGCCGGGCCTCGGTGTCCGAGCAGTACTTC. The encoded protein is CASSRRASVSEQYF.

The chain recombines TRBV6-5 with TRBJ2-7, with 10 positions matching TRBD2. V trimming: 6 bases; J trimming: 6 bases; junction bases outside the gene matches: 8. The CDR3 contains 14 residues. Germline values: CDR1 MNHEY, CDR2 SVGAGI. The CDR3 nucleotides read TGTGCCAGCAGCCCGGGACTAGCGAGGGTCGAGCAGTACTTC. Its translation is CASSPGLARVEQYF.

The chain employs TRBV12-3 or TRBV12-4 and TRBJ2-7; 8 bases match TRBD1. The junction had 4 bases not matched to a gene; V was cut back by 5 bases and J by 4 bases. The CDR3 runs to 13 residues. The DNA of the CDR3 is TGTGCCAGCAGTCGGACAGGGCGGTACGAGCAGTACTTC. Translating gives CASSRTGRYEQYF.

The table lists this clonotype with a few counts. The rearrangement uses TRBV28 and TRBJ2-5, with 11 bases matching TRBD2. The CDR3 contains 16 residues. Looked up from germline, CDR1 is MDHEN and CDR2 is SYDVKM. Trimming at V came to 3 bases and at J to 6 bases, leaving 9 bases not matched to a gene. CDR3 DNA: TGTGCCAGCAGTTTCCCGACTAGCGGGATTATAAAGACCCAGTACTTC. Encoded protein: CASSFPTSGIIKTQYF.

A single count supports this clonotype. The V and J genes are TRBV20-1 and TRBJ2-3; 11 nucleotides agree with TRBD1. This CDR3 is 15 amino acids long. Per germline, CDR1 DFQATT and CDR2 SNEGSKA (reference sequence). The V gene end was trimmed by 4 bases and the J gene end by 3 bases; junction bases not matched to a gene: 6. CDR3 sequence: CSANRDRGFTDTQYF. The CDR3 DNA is TGCAGTGCTAACCGGGACAGGGGGTTTACAGATACGCAGTATTTT.

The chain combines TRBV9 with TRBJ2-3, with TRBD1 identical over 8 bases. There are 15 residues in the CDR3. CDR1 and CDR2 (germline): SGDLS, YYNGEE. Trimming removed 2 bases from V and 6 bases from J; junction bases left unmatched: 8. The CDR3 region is CASSVRDRTLDTQYF. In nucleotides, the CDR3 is TGTGCCAGCAGCGTGCGGGACAGGACATTGGATACGCAGTATTTT.

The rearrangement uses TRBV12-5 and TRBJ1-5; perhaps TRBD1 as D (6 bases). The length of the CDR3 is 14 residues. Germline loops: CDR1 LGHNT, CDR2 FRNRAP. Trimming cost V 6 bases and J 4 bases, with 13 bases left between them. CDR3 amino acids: CASGPDSQNQPQHF. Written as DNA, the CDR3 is TGTGCTAGTGGACCGGACAGTCAGAATCAGCCCCAGCATTTT.

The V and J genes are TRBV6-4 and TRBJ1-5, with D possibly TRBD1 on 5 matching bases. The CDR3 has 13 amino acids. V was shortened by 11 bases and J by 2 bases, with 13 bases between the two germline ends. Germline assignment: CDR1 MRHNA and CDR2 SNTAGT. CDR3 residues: CAAAGERNQPQHF. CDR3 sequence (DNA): TGTGCCGCGGCGGGGGAGCGCAATCAGCCCCAGCATTTT.

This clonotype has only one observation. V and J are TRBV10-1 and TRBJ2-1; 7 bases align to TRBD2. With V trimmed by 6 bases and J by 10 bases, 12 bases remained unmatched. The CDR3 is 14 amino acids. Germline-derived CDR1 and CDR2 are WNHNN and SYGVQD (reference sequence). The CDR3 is CASRAAGDGKEQFF. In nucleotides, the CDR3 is TGCGCCAGCAGAGCCGCGGGAGATGGGAAGGAGCAGTTCTTC.

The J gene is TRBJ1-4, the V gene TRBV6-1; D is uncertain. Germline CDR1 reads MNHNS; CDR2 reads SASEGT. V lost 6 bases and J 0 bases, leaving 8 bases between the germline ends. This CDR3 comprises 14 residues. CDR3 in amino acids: CASSRGPTNEKLFF. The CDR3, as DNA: TGTGCCAGCAGCAGAGGTCCAACTAATGAAAAACTGTTTTTT.

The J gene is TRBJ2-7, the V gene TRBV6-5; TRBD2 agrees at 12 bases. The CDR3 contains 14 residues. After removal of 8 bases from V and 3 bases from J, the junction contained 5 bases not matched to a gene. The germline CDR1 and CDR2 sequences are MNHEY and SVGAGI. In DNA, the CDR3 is TGTGCCAGCCAGACTAGCGGGGGACTCTACGAGCAGTACTTC. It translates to CASQTSGGLYEQYF.

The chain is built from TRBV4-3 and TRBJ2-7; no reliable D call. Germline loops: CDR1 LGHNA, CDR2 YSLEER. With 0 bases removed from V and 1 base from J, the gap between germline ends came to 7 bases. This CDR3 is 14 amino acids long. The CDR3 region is CASSQDFRSYEQYF. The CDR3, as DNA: TGCGCCAGCAGCCAAGATTTCAGGTCCTACGAGCAGTACTTC.

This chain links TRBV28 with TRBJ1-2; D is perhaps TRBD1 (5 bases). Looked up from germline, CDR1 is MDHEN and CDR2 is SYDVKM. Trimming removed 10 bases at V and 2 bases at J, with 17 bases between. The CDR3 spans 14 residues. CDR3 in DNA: TGTGCCATTTCCCCGGAACAGGCCAACTATGGCTACACCTTC. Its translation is CAISPEQANYGYTF.

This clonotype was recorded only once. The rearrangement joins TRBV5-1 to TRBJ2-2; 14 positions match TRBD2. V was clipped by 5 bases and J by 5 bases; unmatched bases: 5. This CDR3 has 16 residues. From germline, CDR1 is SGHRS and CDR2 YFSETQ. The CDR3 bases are TGCGCCAGCAGTCCCGGACTAGCGGGGGGTACCGGGGAGCTGTTTTTT. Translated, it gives CASSPGLAGGTGELFF.

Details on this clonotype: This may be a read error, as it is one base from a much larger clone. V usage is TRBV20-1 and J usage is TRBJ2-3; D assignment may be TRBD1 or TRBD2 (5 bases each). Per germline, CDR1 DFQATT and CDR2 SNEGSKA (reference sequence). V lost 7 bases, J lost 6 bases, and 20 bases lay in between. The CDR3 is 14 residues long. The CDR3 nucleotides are TGCAGTGTACCGGGACCAGGGAGTTCTGATACGCAGTATTTT. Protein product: CSVPGPGSSDTQYF.